This passage covers 20 T cell receptor beta chains from one sample sequenced in a study of shared clonotypes between healthy human individuals. Libraries were prepared by immunoSEQ multiplex PCR; TCRdb keeps only in-frame clonotypes and omits some of them. The repertoire holds 2 million to 3 million clones, with more than 90% as singletons. The sample was naive CD4+ T cells sorted from blood. Indicated subset: CD45RA+ positively selected. All receptors come from a man aged 18-30 years in good health.

The rearrangement joins TRBV2 to TRBJ1-4; 12 bases match TRBD1. The germline V gene has CDR1 SNHLY and CDR2 FYNNEI. The CDR3 has 16 residues. V lost 1 base to trimming and J lost 11 bases; unmatched junction nucleotides: 8. CDR3 amino acids: CASSEGGTGGPGKLFF. In DNA, the CDR3 is TGTGCCAGCAGTGAAGGAGGGACAGGGGGCCCAGGGAAACTGTTTTTT.

The sample holds one count of this clone. CDR3: CASSPGLAGGRGETQYF. CDR3 nucleotide sequence: TGTGCCAGCAGCCCGGGACTAGCGGGGGGCCGGGGGGAGACCCAGTACTTC. The rearrangement joins TRBV11-2 to TRBJ2-5; TRBD2 aligns across 15 bases. This CDR3 has 17 amino acids. From germline, CDR1 is SGHAT and CDR2 FQNNGV. The V segment lost 5 bases and the J segment 5 bases; nucleotides outside the gene matches: 9.

The rearrangement uses TRBV5-8 and TRBJ2-5, with a possible D match to TRBD2 (6 bases). The CDR3 has 16 amino acids. Germline CDR1 SGHTS, CDR2 YDEGEE. Trimming took 0 bases from V and 0 from J, leaving 12 bases between them. For the CDR3, the DNA is TGTGCCAGCAGCTTGGAATTTTCTAGCGACCAAGAGACCCAGTACTTC. Amino acid sequence: CASSLEFSSDQETQYF.

The chain recombines TRBV7-8 with TRBJ2-7; the match to TRBD1 covers 7 bases. Losses at the gene ends were 5 bases for V and 0 bases for J; bases not matched to a gene: 4. Germline V gene sequence: CDR1 SGHVS, CDR2 FQNEAQ. The CDR3 runs 14 residues. CDR3 residues: CASSQGQRSYEQYF. The CDR3 DNA sequence: TGTGCCAGCAGCCAGGGACAGCGCTCCTACGAGCAGTACTTC. Combining the CDR3 with reference TRBV7-8 and TRBJ2-7 gives the whole variable domain GAGVSQSPRYKVAKRGQDVALRCDPISGHVSLFWYQQALGQGPEFLTYFQNEAQLDKSGLPSDRFFAERPEGSVSTLKIQRTQQEDSAVYLCASSQGQRSYEQYFGPGTRLTVT.

On this clone itself: The same CDR3 can be traced to other DNA sequences in this sample. J is TRBJ1-4 and V is TRBV7-9; possible D gene TRBD1, 6 bases. V lost 5 bases, J lost 8 bases, and 15 bases lay in between. CDR1 is SEHNR and CDR2 is FQNEAQ in the germline V gene (reference sequence). The CDR3 extends over 14 amino acids. As DNA, the CDR3 is TGTGCCAGCAGCCAGACAGGCGTTGGAGAAAAACTGTTTTTT. Its protein is CASSQTGVGEKLFF.

The chain employs TRBV30 and TRBJ1-1; no reliable D call. This CDR3 has 13 amino acids. Germline CDR1 is GTSNPN and CDR2 is SVGIG (reference sequence). The V end was cut by 3 bases, the J end by 1 base, with 9 bases between. In DNA, the CDR3 is TGTGCCTGGAGACTTACAGAGAACACTGAAGCTTTCTTT. Its protein product is CAWRLTENTEAFF.

The chain uses TRBV10-1 and TRBJ2-3; no reliable D call. Trimming took 0 bases from V and 0 from J, leaving 7 bases between them. In germline, CDR1 is WNHNN, CDR2 SYGVQD (reference sequence). The CDR3 covers 15 residues. The CDR3 DNA sequence: TGCGCCAGCAGTGAGTCGGGTCTTAGCACAGATACGCAGTATTTT. Encoded protein: CASSESGLSTDTQYF.

The rearrangement links TRBV7-8 to TRBJ2-5; D remains unclear. Trimming shortened V by 5 bases and J by 4 bases, and 11 bases separated the two germline ends. CDR3 length: 13 residues. From germline, CDR1 is SGHVS and CDR2 FQNEAQ. The CDR3 bases are TGTGCCAGCAGCCTAAGATCGTCAGAGACCCAGTACTTC. This encodes CASSLRSSETQYF.

The CDR3 is CSVAGQSSYNEQFF. CDR3 nucleotide sequence: TGCAGCGTTGCCGGCCAGAGCTCCTACAATGAGCAGTTCTTC. The chain employs TRBV29-1 and TRBJ2-1; D ambiguous. In germline, CDR1 is SQVTM, CDR2 ANQGSEA. The CDR3 length is 14 residues. With 4 bases removed from V and 0 bases from J, the gap between germline ends came to 10 bases.

The rearrangement uses TRBV5-4 and TRBJ2-7; perhaps TRBD1 as D (6 bases). The V gene lost 0 bases and the J gene lost 6 bases, with 10 bases spanning the gap. From germline, CDR1 is SGHNT and CDR2 YYREEE (reference sequence). The CDR3 spans 13 residues. The CDR3 coding sequence is TGTGCCAGCAGCTTGGGGCAGGGGTTCGAGCAGTACTTC. Its translation: CASSLGQGFEQYF.

This rearrangement joins TRBV6-4 to TRBJ2-1; 9 nucleotides line up with TRBD2. Germline V gene data show CDR1 as MRHNA and CDR2 as SNTAGT. The ends lost 5 bases at V and 2 bases at J; junction bases unmatched: 7. The CDR3 has 16 amino acids. The CDR3 loop reads CASSKGAGGPYNEQFF. In DNA, the CDR3 is TGTGCCAGCAGTAAGGGCGCGGGAGGGCCCTACAATGAGCAGTTCTTC.

This chain connects TRBV5-4 to TRBJ2-2, with 14 bases that match TRBD2. V lost 3 bases and J lost 2; bases outside the gene matches: 3. Per germline, CDR1 SGHNT and CDR2 YYREEE (reference sequence). The CDR3 has 17 residues. The CDR3 loop is CASSSGLAGANTGELFF. For the CDR3, the DNA is TGTGCCAGCAGCTCGGGACTAGCGGGAGCTAACACCGGGGAGCTGTTTTTT.

The gene calls are TRBV6-5 and TRBJ2-7; 8 nucleotides line up with TRBD1. Germline loops: CDR1 MNHEY, CDR2 SVGAGI. The length of the CDR3 is 13 residues. J gave up 4 bases and V 6 bases, and 5 bases lay outside the gene matches. This CDR3 is CASRRTGRYEQYF. CDR3 DNA sequence: TGTGCCAGCAGAAGGACAGGGAGGTACGAGCAGTACTTC.

The chain carries TRBV2 and TRBJ1-2; 9 nucleotides align to TRBD1. CDR3 length: 14 residues. After removal of 4 bases from V and 7 bases from J, the junction contained 7 bases not matched to a gene. The germline V gene has CDR1 SNHLY and CDR2 FYNNEI. The CDR3 region has the DNA TGTGCCAGCAGTGCCCGGACAGGGGCGGGTGGCTACACCTTC. The encoded protein is CASSARTGAGGYTF. The whole variable domain, remainder taken from reference TRBV2 and TRBJ1-2, is EPEVTQTPSHQVTQMGQEVILRCVPISNHLYFYWYRQILGQKVEFLVSFYNNEISEKSEIFDDQFSVERPDGSNFTLKIRSTKLEDSAMYFCASSARTGAGGYTFGSGTRLTVV.

This clone is a singleton in its sample. The chain joins TRBV9 to TRBJ2-7; 8 positions match TRBD2. Germline V lookup: CDR1 SGDLS, CDR2 YYNGEE. J gave up 7 bases and V 0 bases, and 9 bases lay outside the gene matches. The CDR3 has 15 amino acids. CDR3: CASSVGSGSLGEQYF. The CDR3 DNA reads TGTGCCAGCAGCGTAGGGAGCGGGAGTTTGGGGGAGCAGTACTTC.

The V and J genes are TRBV7-2 and TRBJ1-5, with D perhaps matching TRBD1 (5 bases). Trimming cost V 3 bases and J 3 bases, with 15 bases left between them. The length of the CDR3 is 16 residues. Germline V gene sequence: CDR1 SGHTA, CDR2 FQGNSA. CDR3 in DNA: TGTGCCAGCAGCTTTTCGGGATCCGGGACCAATCAGCCCCAGCATTTT. It codes for CASSFSGSGTNQPQHF.

V usage is TRBV5-1 and J usage is TRBJ2-1; TRBD2 matches 8 bases. V trimming: 4 bases; J trimming: 4 bases; junction bases outside the gene matches: 7. From germline, CDR1 is SGHRS and CDR2 YFSETQ. The CDR3 length is 15 residues. The CDR3 region is CASSPRASGYNEQFF. CDR3 nucleotides: TGCGCCAGCAGCCCGAGGGCTAGCGGGTACAATGAGCAGTTCTTC.

V gene TRBV30 combines with J gene TRBJ2-1; 7 bases are shared with TRBD1. The CDR3 runs 13 residues. Per the germline V gene, CDR1 is GTSNPN and CDR2 is SVGIG (reference sequence). V dropped 1 base and J dropped 6; count of bases not matched to a gene: 3. The CDR3 sequence is CAWSAGQVNEQFF. The CDR3 DNA is TGTGCCTGGAGTGCCGGACAGGTCAATGAGCAGTTCTTC.

The chain has TRBV5-4 and TRBJ2-2; 7 nucleotides line up with TRBD1. V was pared by 4 bases and J by 3 bases, with 6 bases of the junction left unmatched. Looked up from germline, CDR1 is SGHNT and CDR2 is YYREEE (reference sequence). This CDR3 is 15 amino acids long. The CDR3 loop reads CASSLRQGHTGELFF. In DNA form, the CDR3 reads TGTGCCAGCAGCCTGAGACAGGGTCACACCGGGGAGCTGTTTTTT.

The rearrangement uses TRBV7-3 and TRBJ1-6; D possibly corresponds to TRBD1 (5 bases). V was cut by 2 bases and J by 9 bases, with 8 bases left in between. Germline V CDR1 and CDR2: SGHTA, FQGTGA. The CDR3 is 13 amino acids. The CDR3 sequence: CASSLGRGSPLHF. CDR3 coding DNA: TGTGCCAGCAGCTTAGGTAGGGGTTCACCCCTCCACTTT.